What follows are 8 T cell receptor beta chains derived from one specimen sequenced in a study of cytomegalovirus exposure and HLA in healthy donors. The data were produced by immunoSEQ multiplex PCR, yet TCRdb's version contains in-frame clones alone and is incomplete. The sample lists some 88,000 clones, 96% seen once, with roughly 0.82% in the top ten. Source material: PBMCs. Receptor source: a man aged 18 to 30 in good health and CMV-seronegative.

The chain employs TRBV5-6 and TRBJ2-2; TRBD1 is a possible D gene (6 bases). Germline CDR1 reads SGHDT; CDR2 reads YYEEEE. The CDR3 sequence is 15 residues long. Trimming pared 2 bases from V and 3 bases from J, leaving 11 bases between. This chain's CDR3 is CASSFLDRDTGELFF. The CDR3 nucleotides read TGTGCCAGCAGCTTTTTGGACAGAGACACCGGGGAGCTGTTTTTT.

This chain links TRBV2 with TRBJ2-1; 13 bases match TRBD2. Losses at the gene ends were 6 bases for V and 9 bases for J; bases not matched to a gene: 8. The CDR3 is 15 residues long. The germline V gene has CDR1 SNHLY and CDR2 FYNNEI. The CDR3 DNA reads TGTGCCAGCAGCCTCGGACTAGCGGGAGCGGGTGAGCAGTTCTTC. Translated: CASSLGLAGAGEQFF.

V is TRBV27 and J is TRBJ2-7; possible D gene TRBD2, 5 bases. Trimming removed 4 bases from V and 0 bases from J, with 13 bases in between. The CDR3 is made up of 15 amino acids. Germline V gene lookup returns CDR1 MNHEY and CDR2 SMNVEV (reference sequence). The CDR3 reads CASSSPASTSYEQYV. The CDR3 nucleotides read TGTGCCAGCAGTTCGCCAGCTAGCACCTCCTACGAGCAGTACGTC.

This sequence joins TRBV10-1 and TRBJ2-1; possible D gene TRBD1, 5 bases. The CDR3 sequence is 14 residues long. Per germline, CDR1 WNHNN and CDR2 SYGVQD (reference sequence). The germline V and J ends were trimmed by 2 bases and 3 bases, with 8 bases remaining between them. The CDR3 nucleotides are TGCGCCAGCAGTGAGGGGGCCTACTACAATGAGCAGTTCTTC. It encodes CASSEGAYYNEQFF.

The CDR3 coding sequence is TGTGCCATCCTTCTCCCACCGAAAGCGGGAGGGTCTACAAATGAGCAGTTCTTC. The encoded protein is CAILLPPKAGGSTNEQFF. The V and J genes are TRBV7-9 and TRBJ2-1; 10 bases agree with TRBD2. V was clipped by 10 bases and J by 7 bases; unmatched bases: 22. The germline V gene has CDR1 SEHNR and CDR2 FQNEAQ (reference sequence). This CDR3 has 18 residues. Looking up the rest from reference TRBV7-9 and TRBJ2-1 gives the full variable domain: DTGVSQNPRHKITKRGQNVTFRCDPISEHNRLYWYRQTLGQGPEFLTYFQNEAQLEKSRLLSDRFSAERPKGSFSTLEIQRTEQGDSAMYLCAILLPPKAGGSTNEQFFGPGTRLTVL.

This chain uses TRBV25-1 with TRBJ2-5, with D tentatively TRBD1 (5 bases). Trimming shortened V by 4 bases and J by 1 base, and 10 bases separated the two germline ends. Germline CDR1 reads MGHDK; CDR2 reads SYGVNS. This CDR3 has 14 amino acids. As DNA, the CDR3 is TGTGCCAGCAGTGGGGTAGGGGCCCAAGAGACCCAGTACTTC. Translating gives CASSGVGAQETQYF.

The chain couples TRBV6-5 to TRBJ1-3; 8 bases are a match to TRBD1. Per the germline V gene, CDR1 is MNHEY and CDR2 is SVGAGI. The V and J ends lost 4 bases and 4 bases, in that order; junction bases with no gene match: 6. The CDR3 totals 15 residues. The CDR3 reads CASSSLRTGGNTIYF. In DNA form, the CDR3 reads TGTGCCAGCAGTTCATTGAGGACAGGGGGAAACACCATATATTTT.

The chain has TRBV18 and TRBJ2-3; TRBD1 agrees at 8 bases. V was pared by 3 bases and J by 1 base, with 6 bases of the junction left unmatched. There are 16 residues in the CDR3. The V gene's germline CDR1 is KGHSH and CDR2 LQKENI. The CDR3 coding sequence is TGTGCCAGCTCACCCGGACAGGGAGGTGGCACAGATACGCAGTATTTT. Encoded protein: CASSPGQGGGTDTQYF.